This record looks at one TCR beta chain sequence and its context. Its antigen remains undetermined. Base qualities are not provided; no much larger clone lies one nucleotide away. TCRbeta CDR3 regions were amplified from genomic DNA using the immunoSEQ Assay, a bias-controlled multiplex PCR. In the paper's pipeline: Within the assay, amplification of reference gene primers was used to estimate how many nucleated cells each sample contained. To quantify the absolute abundance of each unique TCRbeta CDR3 rearrangement, sequence reads were collapsed and filtered. For each sample, productive Simpson clonality was calculated as the square root of Simpson's diversity index across productive rearrangements. TCRdb took this table from immuneACCESS and kept in-frame rearrangements with V and J called. Such tables lack part of the clones; where checked against another copy, unresolved V genes explain under half of the gap, and the rest is unexplained. D and trimming were read from the DNA, whereas the V and J calls and clone size are those reported in that table. Across this sample there are hundreds of thousands of clones, with 88% seen only once. The top ten constitute less than 3% of the sample.

Participants in the prospective study were enrolled through a virtual design, were aged 18 to 89 years, and lived in roughly 26 United States geographic areas. In the prospective study, cohorts were assigned on the basis of participant-reported clinical history obtained from a screening survey and a study questionnaire. ImmuneRACE Cohort 3 recovered participants were defined by two consecutive negative NP/OP PCR tests, healthcare professional clearance, or symptom resolution. Each participant in the prospective study had whole blood, serum and a nasopharyngeal or oropharyngeal swab collected by mobile phlebotomists. Participants in the prospective study had the option to provide additional blood draws and questionnaires over a roughly 2-month period. Prospective study blood samples were shipped either frozen or at room temperature before DNA extraction. The data originate from a study of blood T cell repertoires in COVID-19 (dated by TCRdb to about 2020). The study in broad terms: Samples covering the acute and convalescent phases of COVID-19 were provided by collaborators in the United States, Italy and Spain. The prospective study material was composed of cDNA or gDNA derived from T cells, B-cell-depleted T cells, or PBMCs. Subjects who had been exposed to COVID-19, were actively infected with it, or had recovered from it provided the deeply sampled blood TCRbeta repertoires that made up the dataset. The repertoires were made available in a free public database intended to serve as a resource for research on the immune response to SARS-CoV-2. Samples were obtained from the ongoing ImmuneRACE study (first 160 participants) and from about 1,300 subjects provided by 6 global collaborators. The sample metadata nearly always contained a de-identified subject ID, COVID-19 status, age in years and sex. Where available, HLA class I and class II types were taken from metadata supplied by the sample provider and were not determined by assay-based typing.

According to the germline V gene (reference sequence), CDR1 reads LNHDA and CDR2 reads SQIVND. After removal of 3 bases from V and 11 bases from J, the junction retains 9 bases not matched to a gene. Measured from the cysteine to the phenylalanine, the CDR3 is 14 residues long. The kept DNA is CDR3 alone, 42 bases in frame from the first base. General findings and caveats noted by the study authors: The amount of clinical and demographic metadata varied by source and participant and was provided uncurated.

The specimen sequenced was PBMCs or T cells enriched from blood (not recorded which). The sequence joins TRBV19 to TRBJ1-4; TRBD1 matches 7 bases in the middle. The sequence was obtained from a woman in her 50s who had recovered from COVID-19. DNA sequence: TGTGCCAGTAGTATTTCGGGACAGAAGTTGAAACTGTTTTTT. Its coded protein is CASSISGQKLKLFF.